Sequencing of this TCR beta chain was carried out in a study of blood T cell repertoires in COVID-19. Background on the study: The United States, Italy and Spain provided the acute and convalescent COVID-19 samples. Nucleic acid was either cDNA or gDNA, and it came from T cells, B-cell-depleted T cells, or PBMCs.

V dropped 2 bases and J dropped 8; count of bases not matched to a gene: 10. Germline V lookup: CDR1 MNHEY, CDR2 SVGEGT. The CDR3 length is 16 residues. Per the study methods: Nucleated cell counts were estimated from reference gene primer amplification. Clones were read by immunoSEQ multiplex PCR, and TCRdb kept only the in-frame ones, dropping some. V, J and clone size reflect that table, while D and trimming were determined from the DNA. The table lists approximately 160,000 clones, more than 85% of them singletons. The TCR comes from a man aged 45-65 years with acute or convalescent COVID-19. The J gene is TRBJ1-5, the V gene TRBV6-2 or TRBV6-3, with 9 positions matching TRBD1. Material: peripheral blood. CDR3 sequence: CASSYLRQGGKEPQHF. The CDR3 DNA is TGTGCCAGCAGTTACCTAAGACAGGGGGGGAAGGAGCCCCAGCATTTT.